Reported below is one T cell receptor beta chain. This entry comes from a study of cytomegalovirus exposure and HLA in healthy donors. The CDR3 covers 16 residues. From germline, CDR1 is KGHSH and CDR2 LQKENI. Vbeta (60) and Jbeta (13) primers were used in the PCR. Sequencing was performed with immunoSEQ multiplex PCR; in TCRdb, only in-frame clones are kept and a portion is missing. Counted here are 60,000 to 100,000 clones, about 78% occurring once; the ten biggest clones make up approximately 1.6%. This receptor was obtained from a man between 35 and 55 years old in good health and CMV-seronegative. The sequenced sample consisted of PBMCs. The chain joins TRBV18 to TRBJ2-5, with D maybe TRBD1 (6 bases). The DNA end is more similar to TRBJ2-7, so the J call may be wrong. CDR3 sequence reads: CASSPLRTELSYEQYF. DNA for the CDR3: TGTGCCAGCTCACCTCTCCGGACAGAACTATCCTACGAGCAGTACTTC.